The clone carrying this T cell receptor beta chain was recorded at least ten times. V was shortened by 2 bases and J by 5 bases, with 21 bases between the two germline ends. The V gene's germline CDR1 is SGHTA and CDR2 FQGNSA. CDR3 size: 17 residues. This specimen comes from a study of PD-1 blockade in classical Hodgkin lymphoma. The time point here: cycle 4 day 1 (C4D1), after 6 weeks of nivolumab. Every one of the patients relapsed after autologous stem cell transplantation (brentuximab vedotin exposure was variable). Assay used: immunoSEQ multiplex PCR; TCRdb lists only in-frame clones, some missing. Found here are tens of thousands of clones, about 70% of them singletons; the top ten hold more than 3%.

The sample here was peripheral blood mononuclear cells (PBMCs), taken before the fourth cycle of nivolumab. The chain employs TRBV7-2 and TRBJ1-1; weak D call: TRBD1 (5 bases). This receptor was taken from a human donor with classical Hodgkin lymphoma. CDR3 DNA sequence: TGTGCCAGCAGCTTAACATCCCCAGGGTTGAAGGGAACTGAAGCTTTCTTT. Protein: CASSLTSPGLKGTEAFF. The entire variable domain, with the rest obtained from reference TRBV7-2 and TRBJ1-1, is as follows: GAGVSQSPSNKVTEKGKDVELRCDPISGHTALYWYRQSLGQGLEFLIYFQGNSAPDKSGLPSDRFSAERTGGSVSTLTIQRTQQEDSAVYLCASSLTSPGLKGTEAFFGQGTRLTVV.